The 8 T cell receptor beta chains below were found in one sample sequenced in a study of blood T cell repertoires in COVID-19. Data came from immunoSEQ multiplex PCR; TCRdb stores just in-frame clones and leaves some out. The table includes approximately 230,000 clones, 87% detected once. The sequenced sample was peripheral blood. These receptors were obtained from a man aged 18 to 30 with active or convalescent COVID-19.

The chain employs TRBV4-3 and TRBJ2-1, with 8 nucleotides matching TRBD2. This CDR3 has 17 amino acids. With V trimmed by 2 bases and J by 1 base, 7 bases remained unmatched. Germline V gene data show CDR1 as LGHNA and CDR2 as YSLEER. CDR3 bases: TGCGCCAGCAGCCAAAGTCAGCGGGAGTGGTCCTACAATGAGCAGTTCTTC. It is translated as CASSQSQREWSYNEQFF.

This chain uses TRBV18 with TRBJ1-5; D remains ambiguous. CDR1 and CDR2 from the germline V gene are KGHSH and LQKENI. V was clipped by 1 base and J by 3 bases, with 4 bases between them. CDR3 length: 13 residues. The CDR3 bases are TGTGCCAGCTCACCACACTTCAATCAGCCCCAGCATTTT. Its translation is CASSPHFNQPQHF.

The J gene is TRBJ2-1, the V gene TRBV19; 7 bases fit TRBD1. V lost 1 base, J lost 6 bases, and 12 bases stayed unmatched. The CDR3 covers 17 residues. The germline CDR1 and CDR2 sequences are LNHDA and SQIVND (reference sequence). The CDR3 loop reads CASSIVGKGATPNEQFF. Here the CDR3 DNA reads TGTGCCAGTAGTATAGTGGGCAAGGGGGCAACCCCCAATGAGCAGTTCTTC.

This chain links TRBV7-2 with TRBJ2-3; TRBD2 agrees at 16 bases. Losses at the gene ends were 5 bases for V and 5 bases for J; bases not matched to a gene: 7. Germline V CDR1 and CDR2: SGHTA, FQGNSA. The CDR3 contains 17 residues. CDR3 region: CASSQPGLAGGLDTQYF. The CDR3 DNA reads as TGTGCCAGCAGCCAGCCGGGACTAGCGGGAGGGTTAGATACGCAGTATTTT.

The chain combines TRBV27 with TRBJ1-5, with D perhaps TRBD1 (5 bases). CDR1 and CDR2 (germline): MNHEY, SMNVEV (reference sequence). The CDR3 is 14 amino acids. The ends were cut back, 3 bases at V and 3 bases at J, with 9 bases in the middle. In DNA, the CDR3 is TGTGCCAGCAGTTTGTCAGGGCTCAATCAGCCCCAGCATTTT. Its translation is CASSLSGLNQPQHF.

The chain employs TRBV2 and TRBJ1-1, with TRBD1 identical over 8 bases. The CDR3 is 13 residues long. V shed 5 bases, J shed 6 bases, and the junction held 5 bases outside the gene matches. Germline assignment: CDR1 SNHLY and CDR2 FYNNEI. CDR3 residues: CASSIDRGAEAFF. CDR3 in DNA: TGTGCCAGCAGTATTGACAGGGGCGCTGAAGCTTTCTTT.

This rearrangement joins TRBV7-3 to TRBJ2-3, with D maybe TRBD1 (6 bases). Trimming removed 5 bases from V and 3 bases from J, with 12 bases in between. Per germline, CDR1 SGHTA and CDR2 FQGTGA. The length of the CDR3 is 14 residues. CDR3 coding DNA: TGTGCCAGCAGCCGCGGACAGACGACAGATACGCAGTATTTT. Translation: CASSRGQTTDTQYF.

V gene TRBV6-5 combines with J gene TRBJ1-2; TRBD1 is a possible D gene (5 bases). The CDR3 covers 15 residues. V shed 4 bases and J shed 8 bases, with 20 bases lying between them. CDR1 is MNHEY, CDR2 SVGAGI, per germline. CDR3 sequence (DNA): TGTGCCAGCAGTTTTTCAGGGAAAACGTCGGGCGGCTACACCTTC. It encodes CASSFSGKTSGGYTF.